One sample yielded the 27 T cell receptor beta chains listed below, sequenced in a study of cytomegalovirus exposure and HLA in healthy donors. A multiplex PCR was run with 60 Vbeta primers and 13 Jbeta primers. Generated by immunoSEQ multiplex PCR, the TCRdb table keeps only in-frame clones and is missing some. Among 100,000 to 150,000 clones listed, more than 80% were seen once. The sequenced material came from PBMCs. The origin of the receptors is a man under 40 in good health and CMV-seropositive.

The V gene is TRBV6-5, the J gene TRBJ2-7; 7 nucleotides match TRBD1. The CDR3 has 13 amino acids. CDR1 and CDR2 from the germline V gene are MNHEY and SVGAGI. With 6 bases clipped from V and 7 bases from J, the junction kept 9 bases outside the gene matches. CDR3 protein: CASRKGQFGEQYF. For the CDR3, the DNA is TGTGCCAGCAGGAAGGGACAGTTTGGTGAGCAGTACTTC.

V usage is TRBV28 and J usage is TRBJ1-2; possibly TRBD1 for D (6 bases). Trimming stripped 5 bases from V and 0 bases from J, with 19 bases between. Germline values: CDR1 MDHEN, CDR2 SYDVKM. The length of the CDR3 is 17 residues. The DNA of the CDR3 is TGTGCCAGCAGTCGCGGAACAGGGTACCTTCCTAACTATGGCTACACCTTC. Its protein product is CASSRGTGYLPNYGYTF.

The chain carries TRBV5-1 and TRBJ2-1; 9 bases align to TRBD1. The CDR3 covers 16 residues. The trim removed 0 bases at V and 11 bases at J, leaving 12 bases unmatched. The germline V gene has CDR1 SGHRS and CDR2 YFSETQ. The CDR3 sequence: CASSLEGTGSNRKQFF. The CDR3 region has the DNA TGCGCCAGCAGCTTGGAAGGGACAGGGTCGAATCGGAAGCAGTTCTTC.

For this clone: The same CDR3 arises from other DNA sequences in this sample as well. This chain connects TRBV7-6 to TRBJ2-1; a weak D match, TRBD1 (6 bases). V was trimmed by 3 bases and J by 0 bases, leaving 12 bases between them. Germline lookup yields CDR1 SGHVS and CDR2 FNYEAQ. The CDR3 sequence is 16 residues long. DNA for the CDR3: TGTGCCAGCAGCTTGGGGCGGACAGCCTCCTACAATGAGCAGTTCTTC. Translating it yields CASSLGRTASYNEQFF.

V gene TRBV7-9 combines with J gene TRBJ1-2; 8 nucleotides match TRBD1. Germline-derived CDR1 and CDR2 are SEHNR and FQNEAQ (reference sequence). This CDR3 contains 18 residues. Trimming took 5 bases from V and 5 from J; bases not matched to a gene: 19. CDR3 protein: CASSQQKATGGQKYGYTF. For the CDR3, the DNA is TGTGCCAGCAGCCAACAAAAAGCCACAGGGGGACAGAAATATGGCTACACCTTC.

J is TRBJ1-4 and V is TRBV7-2, with 7 positions matching TRBD1. The CDR3 is made up of 15 amino acids. After removal of 6 bases from V and 5 bases from J, the junction contained 9 bases not matched to a gene. CDR1 and CDR2 from the germline V gene are SGHTA and FQGNSA. The CDR3 DNA reads TGTGCCAGCAGTCGACAGGGCCACCACAATGAAAAACTGTTTTTT. Its protein product is CASSRQGHHNEKLFF.

The V call is TRBV6-5, the J call TRBJ1-2; TRBD1 agrees at 7 bases. CDR3 size: 14 residues. V shed 5 bases and J 0 bases; nucleotides not matched to a gene: 3. Per germline, CDR1 MNHEY and CDR2 SVGAGI. Here the CDR3 reads CASSRGQANYGYTF. As DNA, the CDR3 is TGTGCCAGCAGTAGGGGGCAAGCTAACTATGGCTACACCTTC.

The chain has TRBV4-1 and TRBJ1-2, with D tentatively TRBD1 (5 bases). The CDR3 spans 16 residues. The germline V and J ends were trimmed by 2 bases and 0 bases, with 13 bases remaining between them. Per germline, CDR1 MGHRA and CDR2 YSYEKL. The CDR3 nucleotides read TGCGCCAGCAGCCAAAACCGGGCAGGGACTAACTATGGCTACACCTTC. It is translated as CASSQNRAGTNYGYTF.

The rearrangement joins TRBV2 to TRBJ2-3, with a possible D match to TRBD2 (5 bases). This CDR3 region has 16 residues. The V and J ends lost 4 bases and 1 base respectively, with 15 bases between them. Germline CDR1 is SNHLY and CDR2 is FYNNEI. The chain's CDR3 is CASSVSGPRGTDTQYF. The CDR3, as DNA: TGTGCCAGCAGTGTGAGTGGGCCGCGGGGCACAGATACGCAGTATTTT. The entire variable domain, with the rest obtained from reference TRBV2 and TRBJ2-3, is as follows: EPEVTQTPSHQVTQMGQEVILRCVPISNHLYFYWYRQILGQKVEFLVSFYNNEISEKSEIFDDQFSVERPDGSNFTLKIRSTKLEDSAMYFCASSVSGPRGTDTQYFGPGTRLTVL.

This chain joins TRBV19 and TRBJ1-5; D is unclear. The CDR3 consists of 13 residues. Trimming took off 1 base at V and 6 bases at J, with 7 bases between the two ends. Germline CDR1 reads LNHDA; CDR2 reads SQIVND (reference sequence). DNA for the CDR3: TGTGCCAGTAGTATAGCAGGAGGTCAGCCCCAGCATTTT. Protein sequence: CASSIAGGQPQHF.

The genes are TRBV7-2 and TRBJ1-5, with no clear D. The ends were cut back, 5 bases at V and 3 bases at J, with 8 bases in the middle. In germline, CDR1 is SGHTA, CDR2 FQGNSA. This CDR3 contains 13 residues. CDR3 residues: CASSRQHNQPQHF. CDR3 sequence (DNA): TGTGCCAGCAGCCGACAACACAATCAGCCCCAGCATTTT.

This clone was found a few times. V gene TRBV6-6 combines with J gene TRBJ1-2, with a weak D call TRBD1 (5 bases). CDR3 length equals 13 residues. The V end lost 6 bases, the J end lost 4 bases, and 12 bases lay between the germline ends. Per the germline V gene, CDR1 is MNHNY and CDR2 is SVGAGI (reference sequence). DNA for the CDR3: TGTGCCAGCAGGACAGACTCTTCCTATGGCTACACCTTC. It translates to CASRTDSSYGYTF.

The rearrangement links TRBV4-2 to TRBJ1-6; TRBD1 agrees at 8 bases. Germline values: CDR1 LGHNA, CDR2 YNFKEQ. The CDR3 runs 21 residues. Trimming at V came to 3 bases and at J to 0 bases, leaving 16 bases not matched to a gene. The CDR3: CASSHPPGKQGDRSYNSPLHF. CDR3 coding DNA: TGTGCCAGCAGCCATCCCCCGGGGAAACAGGGGGATCGCTCCTATAATTCACCCCTCCACTTT.

The chain employs TRBV6-5 and TRBJ2-5, with 8 bases fitting TRBD1. Germline CDR1 MNHEY, CDR2 SVGAGI. The CDR3 length is 16 residues. After removal of 0 bases from V and 5 bases from J, the junction contained 8 bases not matched to a gene. The CDR3 DNA is TGTGCCAGCAGTTACTCGAGCAGGGGGCAAGGGGAGACCCAGTACTTC. This translates into CASSYSSRGQGETQYF.

The genes are TRBV5-1 and TRBJ2-2; possible D gene TRBD1, 6 bases. V lost 4 bases and J lost 1, with 14 bases in between. Per germline, CDR1 SGHRS and CDR2 YFSETQ. This CDR3 has 16 amino acids. The CDR3 reads CASSRRTDKNTGELFF. In DNA, the CDR3 is TGCGCCAGCAGCCGCAGGACAGACAAGAACACCGGGGAGCTGTTTTTT.

The DNA for the CDR3 is TGTGCCAGTGGAGACAGGGCCTCATATAGCAATCAGCCCCAGCATTTT. Residues: CASGDRASYSNQPQHF. The chain has TRBV19 and TRBJ1-5; TRBD1 agrees at 7 bases. Germline V gives CDR1 LNHDA, CDR2 SQIVND (reference sequence). V lost 8 bases and J lost 0; bases outside the gene matches: 10. CDR3 length: 16 residues.

There are a few counts of this clone. The chain combines TRBV7-2 with TRBJ2-1; 12 bases line up with TRBD2. CDR1 SGHTA and CDR2 FQGNSA come from the germline V gene. The CDR3 runs to 18 residues. V lost 1 base and J lost 10; bases outside the gene matches: 14. CDR3 loop: CASSLVSVASGGGGEQFF. The CDR3 region has the DNA TGTGCCAGCAGCTTAGTGTCGGTGGCTAGCGGGGGGGGCGGGGAGCAGTTCTTC.

This chain uses TRBV14 with TRBJ2-1; 10 nucleotides line up with TRBD1. The V gene's germline CDR1 is SGHDN and CDR2 FVKESK. CDR3 length: 14 amino acids. J was trimmed by 4 bases and V by 4 bases; bases with no gene match: 1. CDR3 protein: CASSRDRGYNEQFF. In DNA form, the CDR3 reads TGTGCCAGCAGCCGGGACAGGGGATACAATGAGCAGTTCTTC.

The chain has TRBV7-8 and TRBJ1-2; the D is unclear. CDR1 and CDR2 from the germline V gene are SGHVS and FQNEAQ. The CDR3 has 15 amino acids. V dropped 5 bases and J dropped 5 bases, with 18 bases sitting between them. The CDR3 nucleotides are TGTGCCAGCAGCCCAGCCGGACGGAGCGGATATGGCTACACCTTC. Its protein is CASSPAGRSGYGYTF.

The chain employs TRBV6-1 and TRBJ1-5; 7 nucleotides line up with TRBD1. Germline values: CDR1 MNHNS, CDR2 SASEGT. The CDR3 spans 17 residues. V gave up 4 bases and J gave up 1 base; unmatched junction bases: 10. CDR3 DNA: TGTGCCAGCAGTGGGGTGACAGGGTTGTTGAGCAATCAGCCCCAGCATTTT. This gives the protein CASSGVTGLLSNQPQHF.

The chain joins TRBV5-1 to TRBJ2-7, with D hard to call. Trimming cost V 2 bases and J 6 bases, with 6 bases left between them. CDR1 and CDR2 from the germline V gene are SGHRS and YFSETQ. The CDR3 loop spans 11 amino acids. In nucleotides, the CDR3 is TGCGCCAGCAGCTTACTTAGCGAGCAGTACTTC. This translates into CASSLLSEQYF.

The rearrangement links TRBV7-8 to TRBJ2-7, with no clear D. The V gene lost 6 bases and the J gene lost 4 bases, with 13 bases spanning the gap. The V gene's germline CDR1 is SGHVS and CDR2 FQNEAQ. This CDR3 spans 13 amino acids. As DNA, the CDR3 is TGTGCCAGCAGTTATACTGAGTGGTACGAGCAGTACTTC. Translation: CASSYTEWYEQYF.

V is TRBV5-6 and J is TRBJ1-5; 10 bases line up with TRBD1. The length of the CDR3 is 17 residues. Germline loops: CDR1 SGHDT, CDR2 YYEEEE. J was trimmed by 5 bases and V by 1 base; bases with no gene match: 9. The CDR3 coding sequence is TGTGCCAGCAGCTTGACCTCCGGGGACAGGGGTTATCAGCCCCAGCATTTT. Translating it yields CASSLTSGDRGYQPQHF.

This clone was counted a few times. The rearrangement links TRBV7-9 to TRBJ1-3; D not resolved. This CDR3 has 17 amino acids. V was cut by 0 bases and J by 0 bases, with 12 bases left in between. The V gene's germline CDR1 is SEHNR and CDR2 FQNEAQ (reference sequence). CDR3 coding DNA: TGTGCCAGCAGCTTAGCCTCGCTGGAGATCTCTGGAAACACCATATATTTT. Translating gives CASSLASLEISGNTIYF.

V is TRBV6-1 and J is TRBJ2-7; D perhaps matches TRBD1 (5 bases). This CDR3 is 14 amino acids long. V was pared by 8 bases and J by 3 bases, with 17 bases between. CDR1 is MNHNS, CDR2 SASEGT, per germline. Here the CDR3 reads CASSKEGADYEQYF. The CDR3 DNA reads as TGTGCCAGCTCCAAAGAAGGGGCAGACTACGAGCAGTACTTC.

The chain links TRBV5-8 to TRBJ2-7; possibly TRBD1 for D (5 bases). Germline assignment: CDR1 SGHTS and CDR2 YDEGEE. Trimming pared 3 bases from V and 3 bases from J, leaving 13 bases between. The CDR3 covers 14 residues. The CDR3 is CASSWIRVDYEQYF. CDR3 DNA sequence: TGTGCCAGCAGCTGGATCAGGGTGGACTACGAGCAGTACTTC.

The chain joins TRBV19 to TRBJ1-2, with D maybe TRBD1 (6 bases). This CDR3 spans 15 amino acids. Trimming removed 3 bases at V and 1 base at J, with 12 bases between. Germline values: CDR1 LNHDA, CDR2 SQIVND (reference sequence). CDR3 protein: CASSIGGQDNYGYTF. The CDR3 coding sequence is TGTGCCAGTAGTATTGGGGGCCAGGATAACTATGGCTACACCTTC.